These 26 T cell receptor beta chains were all obtained from the same sample, sequenced in a study of cytomegalovirus exposure and HLA in healthy donors. It was with 60 Vbeta and 13 Jbeta primers that the PCR ran. Produced via immunoSEQ multiplex PCR; TCRdb's table is partial and in-frame only. The repertoire shows 150,000 to 200,000 clones; the top ten hold less than 0.95%. The source material was PBMCs. All receptors come from a woman younger than 30 in good health and CMV-seropositive.

J is TRBJ2-1 and V is TRBV7-7, with a tentative D call TRBD1 (5 bases). There are 15 residues in the CDR3. V was pared by 1 base and J by 2 bases, with 9 bases between. CDR1 SSHAT and CDR2 FNYEAQ come from the germline V gene (reference sequence). CDR3 amino acids: CASSLEPGPYNEQFF. CDR3 DNA: TGTGCCAGCAGCTTAGAGCCAGGGCCCTACAATGAGCAGTTCTTC.

The genes are TRBV7-8 and TRBJ2-7; a weak D match, TRBD2 (7 bases). Germline V gene lookup returns CDR1 SGHVS and CDR2 FQNEAQ. With 6 bases removed from V and 6 bases from J, the gap between germline ends came to 24 bases. CDR3 length: 16 residues. The CDR3: CASSPREGPSRGEQYF. CDR3 nucleotides: TGTGCCAGCAGTCCGAGGGAGGGCCCCAGCAGGGGCGAGCAGTACTTC.

V gene TRBV6-1 combines with J gene TRBJ2-3, with TRBD2 identical over 10 bases. Germline V gives CDR1 MNHNS, CDR2 SASEGT. V gave up 4 bases and J gave up 2 bases; unmatched junction bases: 9. The CDR3 extends over 17 amino acids. The CDR3 spells CASSAGRTSGNTDTQYF. In nucleotides, the CDR3 is TGTGCCAGCAGTGCTGGCCGGACTAGCGGAAACACAGATACGCAGTATTTT.

J is TRBJ1-5 and V is TRBV19; 7 bases match TRBD1. Germline trimming cut 6 bases from V and 2 bases from J; bases unmatched to any gene: 10. This CDR3 has 16 residues. Germline-derived CDR1 and CDR2 are LNHDA and SQIVND (reference sequence). The CDR3 DNA sequence: TGTGCCAGTAGCACACGGGGACAGCGTGGCAATCAGCCCCAGCATTTT. This encodes CASSTRGQRGNQPQHF.

Notes on this clone: The CDR3 does not close with the conserved phenylalanine or tryptophan, likely indicating a read error. The chain joins TRBV7-8 to TRBJ1-1; D may be TRBD1 (5 bases). Trimming left V 3 bases short and J 3 bases short, with 8 bases between. The CDR3 is 13 residues long. Germline CDR1 reads SGHVS; CDR2 reads FQNEAQ. The CDR3 loop reads CASSFQGDTEAFL. CDR3 nucleotide sequence: TGTGCCAGCAGCTTCCAGGGTGACACTGAAGCTTTCCTT.

The J gene is TRBJ1-2, the V gene TRBV11-2; tentative D call: TRBD1 (6 bases). V lost 5 bases to trimming and J lost 8 bases, with 12 bases between them. CDR3 length: 12 amino acids. Germline V gives CDR1 SGHAT, CDR2 FQNNGV. The CDR3 nucleotides read TGTGCCAGCAGCCCCGGGACAAAGGGCTACACCTTC. Its protein is CASSPGTKGYTF.

The V call is TRBV5-1, the J call TRBJ2-5; possibly TRBD1 for D (5 bases). Deletions cut 0 bases from V and 0 bases from J, with 12 bases between. Per germline, CDR1 SGHRS and CDR2 YFSETQ. This CDR3 spans 16 amino acids. CDR3 amino acids: CASSLGTGSYQETQYF. Written as DNA, the CDR3 is TGCGCCAGCAGCTTGGGAACAGGATCTTACCAAGAGACCCAGTACTTC.

CDR3 protein: CASSRSKKEETQYF. CDR3 DNA: TGTGCCAGCAGCCGGAGTAAAAAGGAAGAGACCCAGTACTTC. This chain uses TRBV9 with TRBJ2-5; no firm D call. Trimming cost V 4 bases and J 3 bases, with 13 bases left between them. The CDR3 totals 14 residues. CDR1 and CDR2 (germline): SGDLS, YYNGEE.

This chain uses TRBV10-2 with TRBJ1-1; D is unclear. The CDR3 runs 16 residues. Trimming cost V 3 bases and J 0 bases, with 14 bases left between them. Germline V CDR1 and CDR2: WSHSY, SAAADI. CDR3 coding DNA: TGCGCCAGCAGTGATGTTTACAGATATATGAACACTGAAGCTTTCTTT. The encoded protein is CASSDVYRYMNTEAFF.

This rearrangement joins TRBV9 to TRBJ2-5, with 11 bases that match TRBD1. This CDR3 has 14 residues. Germline V CDR1 and CDR2: SGDLS, YYNGEE. V gave up 3 bases and J gave up 6 bases; unmatched junction bases: 4. CDR3 in amino acids: CASSDGQGAKTQYF. The CDR3 DNA reads as TGTGCCAGCAGCGATGGACAGGGGGCGAAGACCCAGTACTTC.

This chain uses TRBV5-4 with TRBJ1-3, with 7 positions matching TRBD1. Germline lookup yields CDR1 SGHNT and CDR2 YYREEE (reference sequence). Germline trimming cut 2 bases from V and 1 base from J; bases unmatched to any gene: 6. CDR3 length equals 16 residues. CDR3 DNA sequence: TGTGCCAGCAGCTTTGGGGACAGCCTTTCTGGAAACACCATATATTTT. It yields the protein CASSFGDSLSGNTIYF.

This chain links TRBV5-1 with TRBJ2-4; 9 nucleotides agree with TRBD1. Germline V gene lookup returns CDR1 SGHRS and CDR2 YFSETQ. V was clipped by 2 bases and J by 3 bases; unmatched bases: 6. This CDR3 has 16 amino acids. CDR3 nucleotides: TGCGCCAGCAGCTTAGATCGACAGGGGGGCAAAAACATTCAGTACTTC. It encodes CASSLDRQGGKNIQYF.

The chain has TRBV6-5 and TRBJ1-1; D gene unclear. CDR3 size: 14 residues. V was cut by 0 bases and J by 1 base, with 6 bases left in between. Germline CDR1 MNHEY, CDR2 SVGAGI. The DNA of the CDR3 is TGTGCCAGCAGTTACTCCCACACGAACACTGAAGCTTTCTTT. Its protein product is CASSYSHTNTEAFF.

The V call is TRBV7-6, the J call TRBJ1-4, with D hard to call. Germline CDR1 SGHVS, CDR2 FNYEAQ. V was trimmed by 1 base and J by 6 bases, leaving 6 bases between them. The CDR3 is 13 residues long. CDR3 protein: CASSLGPHEKLFF. The CDR3 coding sequence is TGTGCCAGCAGCTTAGGGCCCCATGAAAAACTGTTTTTT.

The chain carries TRBV29-1 and TRBJ1-1; the D is unclear. The V end was cut by 3 bases, the J end by 0 bases, with 5 bases between. The length of the CDR3 is 12 residues. Germline CDR1 and CDR2: SQVTM and ANQGSEA. The CDR3, as DNA: TGCAGCGTTGACAGTATGAACACTGAAGCTTTCTTT. Translating gives CSVDSMNTEAFF.

The chain links TRBV5-1 to TRBJ2-3, with 8 bases lining up with TRBD2. V was clipped by 4 bases and J by 2 bases; unmatched bases: 9. The V gene's germline CDR1 is SGHRS and CDR2 YFSETQ. The CDR3 spans 16 residues. The CDR3 sequence: CASSLRGGMVTDTQYF. Written as DNA, the CDR3 is TGCGCCAGCAGCCTTCGGGGGGGGATGGTCACAGATACGCAGTATTTT.

V and J are TRBV4-2 and TRBJ1-5, with a possible D match to TRBD1 (5 bases). CDR1 is LGHNA, CDR2 YNFKEQ, per germline. Trimming shortened V by 3 bases and J by 7 bases, and 16 bases separated the two germline ends. This CDR3 has 15 residues. The CDR3 region is CASSQENRGGQPQHF. CDR3 nucleotides: TGTGCCAGCAGCCAGGAGAACCGGGGGGGGCAGCCCCAGCATTTT.

This chain connects TRBV9 to TRBJ2-1, with 12 nucleotides matching TRBD2. Trimming at V came to 6 bases and at J to 10 bases, leaving 11 bases not matched to a gene. Germline values: CDR1 SGDLS, CDR2 YYNGEE. CDR3 length: 15 residues. CDR3 nucleotides: TGTGCCAGCAACCTAGCGGGGGGGCCCCATGGCGAGCAGTTCTTC. Its translation: CASNLAGGPHGEQFF.

This chain joins TRBV21-1 and TRBJ2-2; the D call of TRBD1 is as the table states it, not checked on the DNA. TRBV21-1 is a pseudogene locus. The length of the CDR3 is 15 residues. This chain's CDR3 is CASSKERTDGGELFF. In DNA form, the CDR3 reads TGTGCCAGCAGCAAAGAAAGGACAGACGGCGGGGAGCTGTTTTTT.

This chain joins TRBV29-1 and TRBJ1-2; D is perhaps TRBD1 (5 bases). Trimming removed 6 bases from V and 4 bases from J, with 15 bases in between. Germline CDR1 SQVTM, CDR2 ANQGSEA. CDR3 length equals 13 residues. The CDR3 nucleotides are TGCAGCGTCGTCCGGGACTGGGGCTATGGCTACACCTTC. Translation gives CSVVRDWGYGYTF.

V gene TRBV5-6 combines with J gene TRBJ1-3; 7 nucleotides agree with TRBD1. This CDR3 spans 16 amino acids. The germline CDR1 and CDR2 sequences are SGHDT and YYEEEE. V dropped 5 bases and J dropped 2; count of bases not matched to a gene: 10. The CDR3 region is CASRKDRESPGNTIYF. The CDR3 bases are TGTGCCAGCAGGAAAGACAGGGAATCGCCTGGAAACACCATATATTTT.

The genes are TRBV15 and TRBJ2-5; TRBD1 is a possible D gene (6 bases). The end of the DNA fits TRBJ2-7 better, so the J call may be wrong. The CDR3 runs to 13 residues. Germline CDR1 LNHNV, CDR2 YYDKDF (reference sequence). The CDR3 region is CATSRDTGNEQYF. The CDR3 DNA reads TGTGCCACCAGCAGAGATACAGGGAACGAGCAGTACTTC.

The chain combines TRBV2 with TRBJ2-3, with 9 bases lining up with TRBD2. Trimming removed 3 bases from V and 4 bases from J; junction bases left unmatched: 5. CDR1 and CDR2 from the germline V gene are SNHLY and FYNNEI. The length of the CDR3 is 15 residues. CDR3 region: CASSDPGLAADTQYF. The CDR3 DNA reads as TGTGCCAGCAGTGACCCGGGACTAGCAGCAGATACGCAGTATTTT.

The chain recombines TRBV27 with TRBJ2-1; weak D call: TRBD2 (5 bases). This CDR3 spans 14 amino acids. Deletions cut 7 bases from V and 6 bases from J, with 16 bases between. CDR1 is MNHEY, CDR2 SMNVEV, per germline (reference sequence). The CDR3, as DNA: TGTGCCAGCAACCCGAATATAGGGAGCAATGAGCAGTTCTTC. It is translated as CASNPNIGSNEQFF.

The chain is built from TRBV12-1 and TRBJ2-7; TRBD2 is the table's D call, not checked against the DNA. TRBV12-1 is a pseudogene segment. This CDR3 spans 15 amino acids. The DNA of the CDR3 is TGTGCCAGCAGCTCGGGGGGACTACTAGGTGACGAGCAGTACTTC. It codes for CASSSGGLLGDEQYF.

The CDR3 nucleotides read TGTGCCAGCAGCCGGCGGTTGGCAGGGGTGGGAGACGGCTACACCTTC. As protein: CASSRRLAGVGDGYTF. This rearrangement joins TRBV5-6 to TRBJ1-2; D may be TRBD1 (6 bases). Germline V gene sequence: CDR1 SGHDT, CDR2 YYEEEE. CDR3 length equals 16 residues. V was cut by 4 bases and J by 8 bases, with 24 bases left in between.